A selection of T cell receptor beta chains follows, all from one sample in a study of blood T cell repertoires in COVID-19. Sequencing was performed with immunoSEQ multiplex PCR; in TCRdb, only in-frame clones are kept and a portion is missing. The sample carries approximately 200,000 clones, around 82% recorded once. The specimen was PBMCs or T cells enriched from blood (not recorded which). Receptor source: a woman aged 40-49 years with acute COVID-19. The CDR3 runs from the conserved cysteine through the conserved F or W. A D gene is named only where the DNA matches it firmly. A clone size is listed for some rows: how often the clone was seen (once, few, many), or a class if it is expanded.

size	D	V	J	DNA	CDR3
NA	NA	TRBV24-1	TRBJ2-4	TGTGCCACCAGTGAGCATACAGGGCCCGGGCAAAACATTCAGTACTTC	CATSEHTGPGQNIQYF
NA	NA	TRBV10-3	TRBJ1-1	TGTGCCATCAGTCGGGGGAGGGAAGCTTTCTTT	CAISRGREAFF
NA	TRBD2	TRBV11-3	TRBJ2-1	TGTGCCGGCAGTAGAGGACTAGCGGGAGCTGAGCAGTTCTTC	CAGSRGLAGAEQFF
few	NA	TRBV6-2/TRBV6-3	TRBJ2-7	TGTGCCAGCAGTCCACAGGGCTCGGGTCAGACCTCCTACGAGCAGTACTTC	CASSPQGSGQTSYEQYF
NA	NA	TRBV4-1	TRBJ1-1	TGCGCCAGCACCTTGACAGGCCTCGGGAACACTGAAGCTTTCTTT	CASTLTGLGNTEAFF
NA	NA	TRBV7-9	TRBJ2-5	TGTGCCAGCAGCTTGGCCCCGGAGACCCAGTACTTC	CASSLAPETQYF
once	NA	TRBV12-3/TRBV12-4	TRBJ1-2	TGTGCCACCCGACAGTTCTATGGCTACACCTTC	CATRQFYGYTF
NA	TRBD2	TRBV27	TRBJ2-3	TGTGCCAGCAGTCAGGGACTAGATGGGAGGGCAGATACGCAGTATTTT	CASSQGLDGRADTQYF
NA	NA	TRBV3-1/TRBV3-2	TRBJ2-7	TGTGCCAGCAGCTCGATTTGGGACCGCAGGGGCAATATGTACGAGCAGTACTTC	CASSSIWDRRGNMYEQYF
NA	NA	TRBV6-5	TRBJ1-6	TGTGCCAGCAGACGATCGACAGCTGAAAATTCACCCCTCCACTTT	CASRRSTAENSPLHF
NA	NA	TRBV6-5	TRBJ1-2	TGTGCCAGCAGTTTCCCCCGGGACAACGGGGGCTACACCTTC	CASSFPRDNGGYTF
once	NA	TRBV5-6	TRBJ1-6	TGTGCCAGCAGCTTGAGGGGGAGGGATTCACCCCTCCACTTT	CASSLRGRDSPLHF
NA	NA	TRBV18	TRBJ1-1	TGTGCCAGCTCCCCGGAAGCGGACACTGAAGCTTTCTTT	CASSPEADTEAFF
NA	NA	TRBV7-3	TRBJ1-1	TGTGCCAGCAGCTTACCAGGGGCGGGCACTGAAGCTTTCTTT	CASSLPGAGTEAFF
NA	NA	TRBV6-5	TRBJ1-1	TGTGCCAGCAATAAGGGACTCCATTGGAACACTGAAGCTTTCTTT	CASNKGLHWNTEAFF
NA	NA	TRBV9	TRBJ1-2	TGTGCCAGCACTGACAGCTACTATGGCTACACCTTC	CASTDSYYGYTF
NA	TRBD2	TRBV11-2	TRBJ2-5	TGTGCCAGCAGCCTGGGACTAGCGGGGCCCCGGGAGACCCAGTACTTC	CASSLGLAGPRETQYF
once	NA	TRBV5-4	TRBJ1-2	TGTGCCAGCAGCTTGATCGGAGGGTCCGGCTACACCTTC	CASSLIGGSGYTF
NA	TRBD1	TRBV14	TRBJ1-2	TGTGCCAGCAGCCCCATGGGTCGCAGGGGGCAGATCTACACCTTC	CASSPMGRRGQIYTF
few	TRBD1	TRBV5-4	TRBJ1-3	TGTGCCAGCAGCCGGACAGGCTCTGGAAACACCATATATTTT	CASSRTGSGNTIYF
once	TRBD2	TRBV5-4	TRBJ2-2	TGTGCCAGCAGCTTGGAGTTAGCGGGGGGGCCGAGGGAGCTGTTTTTT	CASSLELAGGPRELFF
NA	NA	TRBV3-1/TRBV3-2	TRBJ1-6	TGTGCCAGCAGCCAAGGGTTGGGACGTCAGGGGTCACCCCTCCACTTT	CASSQGLGRQGSPLHF
NA	NA	TRBV29-1	TRBJ1-2	TGCAGCGTCCTACAGGGTAACTATGGCTACACCTTC	CSVLQGNYGYTF
NA	TRBD2	TRBV27	TRBJ2-2	TGTGCCAGCACCCCCGGGGGGGTTCCCGGGGAGCTGTTTTTT	CASTPGGVPGELFF
NA	NA	TRBV4-3	TRBJ1-2	TGCGCCAGCAGCCAAGGGATCCGGACAGAGACGATCTATGGCTACACCTTC	CASSQGIRTETIYGYTF
once	TRBD1	TRBV28	TRBJ2-1	TGTGCCAGCAGTTTAGATCCCGGGACAGGCAACAATGAGCAGTTCTTC	CASSLDPGTGNNEQFF
NA	NA	TRBV14	TRBJ1-1	TGTGCCAGCAGCCTAATGTTATATACTGAAGCTTTCTTT	CASSLMLYTEAFF
NA	NA	TRBV10-1	TRBJ1-1	TGCGCCAGCAGTCTGGACAGTAACACTGAAGCTTTCTTT	CASSLDSNTEAFF
NA	NA	TRBV4-3	TRBJ2-2	TGCGCCAGCAGCCAAGATGGGAGTATCAACACCGGGGAGCTGTTTTTT	CASSQDGSINTGELFF
few	TRBD2	TRBV2	TRBJ2-7	TGTGCCAGCAGTGAACTAGCGGAGCTGTACGAGCAGTACTTC	CASSELAELYEQYF
many	NA	TRBV7-9	TRBJ2-1	TGTGCCAGCAGCTTAGAGCGCTACGAGCAGTTCTTC	CASSLERYEQFF
NA	NA	TRBV12-3/TRBV12-4	TRBJ1-4	TGTGCCAGCAGTTTCGGTGAAAAACTGTTTTTT	CASSFGEKLFF
once	TRBD2	TRBV4-3	TRBJ2-7	TGCGCCAGCAGCCAAGACCTACTAGCGGGCTCCTACGAGCAGTACTTC	CASSQDLLAGSYEQYF
few	NA	TRBV24-1	TRBJ2-2	TGTGCCACCAACGGGGGGCCCGGGGAGCTGTTTTTT	CATNGGPGELFF
NA	TRBD1	TRBV7-2	TRBJ2-6	TGTGCCAGCAGCTCGAGACAGGGCCTCTCTGGGGCCAACGTCCTGACTTTC	CASSSRQGLSGANVLTF
NA	NA	TRBV27	TRBJ2-1	TGTGCCAGCGGGCCTTCACAGGGTTACAATGAGCAGTTCTTC	CASGPSQGYNEQFF
NA	TRBD1	TRBV5-1	TRBJ1-2	TGCGCCAGCAGCTCCTCCGGGACAGGGGTAGGCTACACCTTC	CASSSSGTGVGYTF
few	TRBD1	TRBV7-8	TRBJ2-5	TGTGCCAGCAGCCCCCGGGACAGGGGGTCAGAGACCCAGTACTTC	CASSPRDRGSETQYF
NA	NA	TRBV7-2	TRBJ2-2	TGTGCCAGCAGCCCCTTCAACCGGGACTCTAACACCGGGGAGCTGTTTTTT	CASSPFNRDSNTGELFF
NA	NA	TRBV27	TRBJ1-1	TGTGCCAGCAGTTTACGTTTTCAGGCTGAAGCTTTCTTT	CASSLRFQAEAFF
NA	NA	TRBV28	TRBJ2-7	TGTGCCAGCGGAAAGGAGGCCACCTACGAGCAGTACTTC	CASGKEATYEQYF
once	NA	TRBV6-4	TRBJ1-6	TGTGCCAGCAGTCCCTTGGTGGGGAGTTCACCCCTCCACTTT	CASSPLVGSSPLHF
NA	TRBD1	TRBV3-1/TRBV3-2	TRBJ1-6	TGTGCCAGCAGCCAATCCGACAGGGCCCCTTCACCCCTCCACTTT	CASSQSDRAPSPLHF
NA	TRBD1	TRBV7-9	TRBJ2-7	TGTGCCAGCACTGAATCAAGGACAGGGGGATCCTACGAGCAGTACTTC	CASTESRTGGSYEQYF
NA	NA	TRBV5-1	TRBJ2-2	TGCGCCAGCAGCCTGGATCCGGGACAGAACACCGGGGAGCTGTTTTTT	CASSLDPGQNTGELFF
NA	NA	TRBV19	TRBJ1-5	TGTGCCAGTAGACCTCAGGCGGCGGGGAGCAATCAGCCCCAGCATTTT	CASRPQAAGSNQPQHF